This T cell receptor (beta chain) was identified during a study of shared clonotypes between healthy human individuals. TCRdb's copy holds only in-frame clones and misses some; the assay was immunoSEQ multiplex PCR. The sample lists about 2.1 million clones; 90% to 95% were seen once. Germline V gives CDR1 MNHEY, CDR2 SVGAGI. This CDR3 has 14 amino acids. Trimming took off 5 bases at V and 3 bases at J, with 13 bases between the two ends. Naive CD8 populations comprised CD45RO-negative cells positively selected for CCR7, excluding terminally differentiated effector memory CD45RA+ cells. The source of this sequence is a man aged 18 to 30 in good health. Some clones in this sample may be carry-over from other donors' samples. Sample: naive CD8+ T cells from PBMCs. The V call is TRBV6-5, the J call TRBJ1-1; tentatively, D is TRBD1 (5 bases). The CDR3 sequence: CASSAGWGDTEAFF. The CDR3 DNA is TGTGCCAGCAGTGCCGGATGGGGGGACACTGAAGCTTTCTTT.